This T cell receptor beta chain was sequenced in a study of blood T cell repertoires in COVID-19. The data were produced by immunoSEQ multiplex PCR, yet TCRdb's version contains in-frame clones alone and is incomplete. Here the sample spans over 400,000 clones, 85% to 90% being singletons. Seattle patients were enrolled while actively infected and followed longitudinally. J gave up 9 bases and V 6 bases, and 7 bases lay outside the gene matches. There are 12 residues in the CDR3. CDR1 is SGHAT, CDR2 FQNNGV, per germline. What was sequenced was peripheral blood. The V and J genes are TRBV11-2 and TRBJ1-1; 7 nucleotides match TRBD1. The source of this sequence is a woman in her fifties or sixties with COVID-19, enrolled during active disease. For the CDR3, the DNA is TGTGCCAGCAGACCACAGGGGAGTCAAGCTTTCTTT. Translating gives CASRPQGSQAFF.